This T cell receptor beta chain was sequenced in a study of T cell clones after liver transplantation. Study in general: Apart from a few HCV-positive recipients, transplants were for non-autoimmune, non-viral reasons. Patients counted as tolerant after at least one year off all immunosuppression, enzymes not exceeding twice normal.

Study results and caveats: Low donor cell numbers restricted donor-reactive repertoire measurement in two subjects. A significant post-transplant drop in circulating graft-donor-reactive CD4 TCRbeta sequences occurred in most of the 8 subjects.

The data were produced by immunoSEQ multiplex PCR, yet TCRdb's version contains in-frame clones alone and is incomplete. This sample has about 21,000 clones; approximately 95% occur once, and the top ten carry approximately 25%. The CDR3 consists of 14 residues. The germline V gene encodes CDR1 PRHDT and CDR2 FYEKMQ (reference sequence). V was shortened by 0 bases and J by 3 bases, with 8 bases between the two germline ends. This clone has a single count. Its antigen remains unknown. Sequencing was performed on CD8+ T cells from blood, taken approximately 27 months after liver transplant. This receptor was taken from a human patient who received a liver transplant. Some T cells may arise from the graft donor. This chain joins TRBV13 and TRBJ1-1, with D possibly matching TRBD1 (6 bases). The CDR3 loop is CASSLGGAYTEAFF. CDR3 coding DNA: TGTGCCAGCAGCTTAGGGGGGGCTTACACTGAAGCTTTCTTT. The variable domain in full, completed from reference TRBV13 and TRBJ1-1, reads AAGVIQSPRHLIKEKRETATLKCYPIPRHDTVYWYQQGPGQDPQFLISFYEKMQSDKGSIPDRFSAQQFSDYHSELNMSSLELGDSALYFCASSLGGAYTEAFFGQGTRLTVV.